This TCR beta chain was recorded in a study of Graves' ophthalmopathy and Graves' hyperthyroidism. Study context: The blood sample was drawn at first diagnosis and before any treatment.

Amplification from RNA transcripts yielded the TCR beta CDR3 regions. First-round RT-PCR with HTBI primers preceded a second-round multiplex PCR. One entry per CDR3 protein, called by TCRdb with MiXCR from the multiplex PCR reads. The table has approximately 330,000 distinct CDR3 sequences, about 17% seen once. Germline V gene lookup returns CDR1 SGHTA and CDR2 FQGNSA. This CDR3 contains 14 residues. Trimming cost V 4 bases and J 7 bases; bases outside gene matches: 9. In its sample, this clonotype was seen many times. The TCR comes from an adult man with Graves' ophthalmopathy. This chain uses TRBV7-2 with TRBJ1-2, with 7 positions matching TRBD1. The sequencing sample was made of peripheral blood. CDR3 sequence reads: CASSYSGGKSGYTF. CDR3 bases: TGTGCCAGCAGCTACTCAGGGGGAAAGAGTGGCTACACCTTC. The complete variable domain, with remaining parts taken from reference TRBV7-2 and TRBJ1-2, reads GAGVSQSPSNKVTEKGKDVELRCDPISGHTALYWYRQSLGQGLEFLIYFQGNSAPDKSGLPSDRFSAERTGGSVSTLTIQRTQQEDSAVYLCASSYSGGKSGYTFGSGTRLTVV.